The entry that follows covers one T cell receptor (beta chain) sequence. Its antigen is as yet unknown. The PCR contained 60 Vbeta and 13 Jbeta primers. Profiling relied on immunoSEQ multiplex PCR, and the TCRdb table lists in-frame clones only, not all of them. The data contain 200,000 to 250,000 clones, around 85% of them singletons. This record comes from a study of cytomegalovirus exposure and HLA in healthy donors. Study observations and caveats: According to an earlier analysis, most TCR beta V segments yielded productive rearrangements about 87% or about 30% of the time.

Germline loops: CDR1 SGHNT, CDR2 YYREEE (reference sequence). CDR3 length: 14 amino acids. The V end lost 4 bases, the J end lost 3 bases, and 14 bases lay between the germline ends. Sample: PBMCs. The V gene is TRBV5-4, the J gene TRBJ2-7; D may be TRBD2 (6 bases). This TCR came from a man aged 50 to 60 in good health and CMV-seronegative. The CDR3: CASSVGTGLYEQYF. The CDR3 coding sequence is TGTGCCAGCAGCGTCGGGACGGGACTCTACGAGCAGTACTTC.